Listed below are T cell receptor beta chains from one sample, sequenced in a study of blood T cell repertoires in COVID-19. Here immunoSEQ multiplex PCR was the method, and the copy in TCRdb shows in-frame clones only, minus some. This sample has about 76,000 clones, with about 83% found just once. Sample: peripheral blood. All receptors derive from a man aged 80 or over with acute or convalescent COVID-19. Both conserved end residues are part of each CDR3. The order of the fields is D gene, clone size, V gene, J gene, CDR3 protein, CDR3 DNA. The D gene is left open where the match is weak. Part of the rows lack a size; the others show once, few, many or a class for expanded clones.

>TRBD1|.|TRBV18|TRBJ2-2
CASSRQGDTGELFF
TGTGCCAGTTCAAGACAGGGCGACACCGGGGAGCTGTTTTTT
>.|.|TRBV5-6|TRBJ1-2
CASSLAQGGIYGYTF
TGTGCCAGCAGCTTGGCACAGGGAGGGATATATGGCTACACCTTC
>.|.|TRBV28|TRBJ1-1
CASTRWNTEAFF
TGTGCCAGCACTCGGTGGAACACTGAAGCTTTCTTT
>TRBD1|.|TRBV5-1|TRBJ1-5
CASSTTGSDNQPQHF
TGCGCCAGCAGCACGACAGGGTCTGACAATCAGCCCCAGCATTTT
>.|.|TRBV11-2|TRBJ2-2
CASSRGFGTRPGELFF
TGTGCCAGCAGCCGGGGGTTTGGGACGAGGCCCGGGGAGCTGTTTTTT
>.|.|TRBV6-1|TRBJ2-1
CASSETRLGSYNEQFF
TGTGCCAGCAGTGAAACTAGACTAGGCTCCTACAATGAGCAGTTCTTC
>TRBD1|.|TRBV3-1/TRBV3-2|TRBJ1-4
CASSSGQGWNEKLFF
TGTGCCAGCAGCTCTGGACAGGGGTGGAATGAAAAACTGTTTTTT
>.|.|TRBV5-1|TRBJ2-3
CASSLGLDSSTDTQYF
TGCGCCAGCAGCTTGGGCCTAGACAGCTCCACAGATACGCAGTATTTT
>TRBD1|.|TRBV24-1|TRBJ1-1
CATSEGGQGSPEAFF
TGTGCCACCAGTGAAGGTGGACAGGGCTCCCCTGAAGCTTTCTTT
>TRBD1|once|TRBV2|TRBJ2-7
CASSAGQGVDEQYF
TGTGCCAGCAGCGCCGGACAGGGAGTCGACGAGCAGTACTTC
>TRBD2|few|TRBV4-3|TRBJ2-7
CASSQGPAGGSHEQYF
TGCGCCAGCAGCCAAGGACCAGCGGGAGGGTCCCACGAGCAGTACTTC
>TRBD1|.|TRBV2|TRBJ1-5
CASSADRASSNQPQHF
TGTGCCAGCAGTGCAGACAGGGCCTCTAGCAATCAGCCCCAGCATTTT
>.|.|TRBV10-3|TRBJ2-2
CAIKRLTSTGELFF
TGTGCCATCAAGCGGCTTACGAGCACCGGGGAGCTGTTTTTT
>TRBD2|few|TRBV12-5|TRBJ2-1
CASGTTSGGSNEQFF
TGTGCTAGTGGCACTACTAGCGGGGGTAGCAATGAGCAGTTCTTC
>TRBD2|.|TRBV3-1/TRBV3-2|TRBJ2-3
CASSQGSGAGYTQYF
TGTGCCAGCAGCCAAGGTTCAGGAGCGGGGTATACGCAGTATTTT
>.|.|TRBV6-2/TRBV6-3|TRBJ1-2
CASSYGRDLYGYTF
TGTGCCAGCAGTTACGGGCGGGATCTCTATGGCTACACCTTC
>TRBD1|.|TRBV7-9|TRBJ1-5
CASSLAAGDRGSNQPQHF
TGTGCCAGCAGCTTGGCGGCGGGGGACAGGGGATCAAATCAGCCCCAGCATTTT
>TRBD2|.|TRBV11-3|TRBJ2-1
CASSLDRGSGTPYNEQFF
TGTGCCAGCAGCTTAGATCGGGGTAGCGGGACCCCCTACAATGAGCAGTTCTTC
>TRBD1|.|TRBV10-3|TRBJ2-1
CAISGTGTYNEQFF
TGTGCCATCAGTGGGACAGGGACCTACAATGAGCAGTTCTTC
>.|.|TRBV4-3|TRBJ1-4
CASSQDRGSGEKLFF
TGCGCCAGCAGCCAAGACCGCGGGTCGGGCGAAAAACTGTTTTTT
>.|.|TRBV28|TRBJ1-2
CASSLAGTSFRGYTF
TGTGCCAGCAGTTTAGCAGGGACATCCTTCCGTGGCTACACCTTC
>.|.|TRBV19|TRBJ2-1
CASSTPSNEQFF
TGTGCCAGTAGTACCCCCTCGAATGAGCAGTTCTTC
>.|few|TRBV7-2|TRBJ2-1
CASSSEAGLNEQFF
TGTGCCAGCAGCTCCGAAGCAGGATTAAATGAGCAGTTCTTC
>.|once|TRBV28|TRBJ1-1
CASGIHGHTEAFF
TGTGCCAGCGGAATACATGGGCACACTGAAGCTTTCTTT
>TRBD1|.|TRBV2|TRBJ2-5
CASSAQGVTQYF
TGTGCCAGCAGTGCTCAGGGGGTGACCCAGTACTTC
>TRBD1|.|TRBV28|TRBJ1-1
CASSLLSGQGLYEAFF
TGTGCCAGCAGTTTATTATCGGGACAGGGATTATATGAAGCTTTCTTT
>TRBD1|.|TRBV10-1|TRBJ2-3
CASTLFPRGRDTQYF
TGCGCCAGCACACTCTTCCCCAGGGGGAGAGATACGCAGTATTTT
>.|.|TRBV9|TRBJ1-2
CASSVSGGTNNYGYTF
TGTGCCAGCAGCGTCAGCGGGGGAACCAATAACTATGGCTACACCTTC
>TRBD1|.|TRBV6-2/TRBV6-3|TRBJ2-2
CASSSGTDNTGELFF
TGTGCCAGCAGCTCCGGGACAGATAATACCGGGGAGCTGTTTTTT
>TRBD2|.|TRBV15|TRBJ2-7
CATSRGTSGSKEQYF
TGTGCCACCAGCAGAGGGACTAGCGGGAGCAAAGAGCAGTACTTC
>.|.|TRBV3-1/TRBV3-2|TRBJ2-5
CASSQGLSLVGEEETQYF
TGTGCCAGCAGCCAAGGGCTGTCTTTGGTAGGGGAAGAAGAGACCCAGTACTTC
>.|.|TRBV7-3|TRBJ2-2
CASSPRTNTGELFF
TGTGCCAGCAGCCCCCGTACAAACACCGGGGAGCTGTTTTTT
>TRBD2|.|TRBV4-1|TRBJ2-5
CASSPGRGETQYF
TGCGCCAGCAGCCCCGGGAGGGGAGAGACCCAGTACTTC
>.|.|TRBV6-6|TRBJ1-1
CASSYSARDTEAFF
TGTGCCAGCAGTTACTCCGCCAGGGACACTGAAGCTTTCTTT
>.|.|TRBV5-4|TRBJ1-1
CASSLEREGTEAFF
TGTGCCAGCAGCTTGGAGCGGGAGGGAACTGAAGCTTTCTTT
>.|.|TRBV5-1|TRBJ1-6
CASSLQGNNSPLHF
TGCGCCAGCAGCTTACAGGGAAATAATTCACCCCTCCACTTT
>.|.|TRBV7-9|TRBJ1-1
CASSNPTLPNTEAFF
TGTGCCAGCAGCAACCCAACTCTACCGAACACTGAAGCTTTCTTT
>TRBD1|.|TRBV11-1|TRBJ2-7
CASSLTTRGIKHEQYF
TGTGCCAGCAGCTTAACGACCAGGGGGATCAAGCACGAGCAGTACTTC
>TRBD1|.|TRBV9|TRBJ1-5
CASSPGTGGAGTQPQHF
TGTGCCAGCAGTCCCGGGACAGGGGGCGCCGGGACTCAGCCCCAGCATTTT
>TRBD2|few|TRBV5-1|TRBJ2-3
CASSLLAGGSTDTQYF
TGCGCCAGCAGCTTATTAGCGGGGGGGAGCACAGATACGCAGTATTTT
>TRBD1|.|TRBV11-2|TRBJ1-6
CASSLTGGGSPLHF
TGTGCCAGCAGCCTCACGGGAGGGGGCTCACCCCTCCACTTT
>TRBD1|.|TRBV7-9|TRBJ1-2
CASRPGQINYGYTF
TGTGCCAGCAGGCCGGGACAGATCAACTATGGCTACACCTTC
>.|.|TRBV21-1|TRBJ1-5
CASSGPDRGLGNQPQHF
TGTGCCAGCAGCGGACCCGATAGGGGACTCGGCAATCAGCCCCAGCATTTT
>.|.|TRBV27|TRBJ2-2
CASRQYRVTGLNTGELFF
TGTGCCAGCAGACAGTATCGGGTTACGGGGTTGAACACCGGGGAGCTGTTTTTT